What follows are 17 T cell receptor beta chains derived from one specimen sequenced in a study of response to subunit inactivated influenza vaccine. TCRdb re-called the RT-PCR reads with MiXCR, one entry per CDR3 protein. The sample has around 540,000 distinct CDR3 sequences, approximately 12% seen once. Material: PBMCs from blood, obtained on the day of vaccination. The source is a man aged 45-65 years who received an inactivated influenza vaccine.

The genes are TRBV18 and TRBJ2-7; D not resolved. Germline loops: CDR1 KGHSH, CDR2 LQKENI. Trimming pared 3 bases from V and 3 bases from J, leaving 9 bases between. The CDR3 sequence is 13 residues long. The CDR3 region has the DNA TGTGCCAGCTCACCGACGCCAAACTACGAGCAGTACTTC. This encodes CASSPTPNYEQYF.

This CDR3 is CATSRELGGYNEQFF. CDR3 coding DNA: TGTGCCACCAGCAGAGAACTAGGGGGATACAATGAGCAGTTCTTC. V is TRBV15 and J is TRBJ2-1; D may be TRBD1 (6 bases). From germline, CDR1 is LNHNV and CDR2 YYDKDF (reference sequence). Trimming took 0 bases from V and 4 from J, leaving 10 bases between them. This CDR3 comprises 15 residues.

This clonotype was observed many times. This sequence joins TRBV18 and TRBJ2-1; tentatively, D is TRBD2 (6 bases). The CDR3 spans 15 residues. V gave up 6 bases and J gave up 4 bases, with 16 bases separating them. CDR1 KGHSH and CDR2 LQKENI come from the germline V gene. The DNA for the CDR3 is TGTGCCAGCTCCCCAGCGGGCTCGCTTTACAATGAGCAGTTCTTC. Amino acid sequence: CASSPAGSLYNEQFF.

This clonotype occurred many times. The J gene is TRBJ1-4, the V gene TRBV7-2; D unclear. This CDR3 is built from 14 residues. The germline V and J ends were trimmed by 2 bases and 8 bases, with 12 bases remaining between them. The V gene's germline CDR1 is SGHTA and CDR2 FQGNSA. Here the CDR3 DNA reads TGTGCCAGCAGCTTAAAATTTTCGAGCGAAAAACTGTTTTTT. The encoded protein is CASSLKFSSEKLFF.

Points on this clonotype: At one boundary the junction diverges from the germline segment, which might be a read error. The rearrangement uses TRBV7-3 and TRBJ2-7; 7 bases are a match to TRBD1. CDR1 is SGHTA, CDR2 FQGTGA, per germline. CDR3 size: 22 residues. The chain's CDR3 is CASTLSKVVRRPGTVLLYEQYF. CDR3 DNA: TGTGCCAGCACCTTAAGCAAAGTGGTTCGTAGGCCCGGGACAGTTCTTCTCTACGAGCAGTACTTC. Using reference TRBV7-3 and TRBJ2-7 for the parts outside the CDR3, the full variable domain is GAGVSQTPSNKVTEKGKYVELRCDPISGHTALYWYRQSLGQGPEFLIYFQGTGAADDSGLPNDRFFAVRPEGSVSTLKIQRTERGDSAVYLCASTLSKVVRRPGTVLLYEQYFGPGTRLTVT.

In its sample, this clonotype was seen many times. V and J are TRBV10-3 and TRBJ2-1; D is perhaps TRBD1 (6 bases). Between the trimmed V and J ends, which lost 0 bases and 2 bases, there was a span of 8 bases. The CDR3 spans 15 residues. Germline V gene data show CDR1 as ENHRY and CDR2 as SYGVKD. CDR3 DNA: TGTGCCATCAGTGAGTCGAGGACAGCCTACAATGAGCAGTTCTTC. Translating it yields CAISESRTAYNEQFF.

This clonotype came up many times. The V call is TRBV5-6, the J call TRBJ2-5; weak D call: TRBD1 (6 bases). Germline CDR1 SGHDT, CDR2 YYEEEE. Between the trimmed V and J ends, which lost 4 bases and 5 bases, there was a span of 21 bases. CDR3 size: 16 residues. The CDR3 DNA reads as TGTGCCAGCAGCCACCTTGGACAGCTCCGGACGGAGACCCAGTACTTC. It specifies CASSHLGQLRTETQYF.

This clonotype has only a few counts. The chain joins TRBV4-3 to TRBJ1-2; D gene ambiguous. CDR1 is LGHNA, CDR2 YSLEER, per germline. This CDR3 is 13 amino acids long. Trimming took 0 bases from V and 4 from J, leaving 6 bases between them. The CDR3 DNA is TGCGCCAGCAGCCAAGACAGCCTCTATGGCTACACCTTC. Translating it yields CASSQDSLYGYTF.

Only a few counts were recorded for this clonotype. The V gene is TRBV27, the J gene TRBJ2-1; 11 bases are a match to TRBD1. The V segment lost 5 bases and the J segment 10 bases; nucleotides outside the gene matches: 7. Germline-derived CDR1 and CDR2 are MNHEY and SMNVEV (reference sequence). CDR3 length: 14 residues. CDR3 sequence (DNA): TGTGCCAGCAGTCAAGGGACAGGGGGGAGAGAGCAGTTCTTC. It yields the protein CASSQGTGGREQFF.

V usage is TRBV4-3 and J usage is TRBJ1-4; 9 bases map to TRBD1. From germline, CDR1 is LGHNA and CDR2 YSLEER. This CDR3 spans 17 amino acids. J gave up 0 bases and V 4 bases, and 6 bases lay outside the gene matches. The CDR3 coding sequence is TGCGCCAGCAGCCGTACAGGGGGCCCTGCAACTAATGAAAAACTGTTTTTT. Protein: CASSRTGGPATNEKLFF.

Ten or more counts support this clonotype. The CDR3 region is CSVDSAGSGNTIYF. For the CDR3, the DNA is TGCAGCGTTGATTCAGCAGGGTCTGGAAACACCATATATTTT. The J gene is TRBJ1-3, the V gene TRBV29-1; D is perhaps TRBD1 (5 bases). The CDR3 loop spans 14 amino acids. V was clipped by 3 bases and J by 1 base, with 10 bases between them. In germline, CDR1 is SQVTM, CDR2 ANQGSEA. Drawing the rest from reference TRBV29-1 and TRBJ1-3, the complete variable domain is SAVISQKPSRDICQRGTSLTIQCQVDSQVTMMFWYRQQPGQSLTLIATANQGSEATYESGFVIDKFPISRPNLTFSTLTVSNMSPEDSSIYLCSVDSAGSGNTIYFGEGSWLTVV.

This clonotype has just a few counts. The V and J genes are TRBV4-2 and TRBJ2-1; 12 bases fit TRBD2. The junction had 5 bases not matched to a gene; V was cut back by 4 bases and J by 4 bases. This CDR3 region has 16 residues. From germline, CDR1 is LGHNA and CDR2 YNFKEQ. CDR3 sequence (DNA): TGTGCCAGCAGCCCGTTACTAGCGGGGGGTTACAATGAGCAGTTCTTC. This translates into CASSPLLAGGYNEQFF.

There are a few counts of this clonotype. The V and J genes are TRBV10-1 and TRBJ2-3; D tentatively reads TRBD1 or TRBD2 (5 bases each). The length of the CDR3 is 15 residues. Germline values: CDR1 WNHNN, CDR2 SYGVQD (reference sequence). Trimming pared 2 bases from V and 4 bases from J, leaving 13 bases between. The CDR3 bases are TGCGCCAGCAGTGAGAACCCAGGGAGATCAGATACGCAGTATTTT. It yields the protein CASSENPGRSDTQYF.

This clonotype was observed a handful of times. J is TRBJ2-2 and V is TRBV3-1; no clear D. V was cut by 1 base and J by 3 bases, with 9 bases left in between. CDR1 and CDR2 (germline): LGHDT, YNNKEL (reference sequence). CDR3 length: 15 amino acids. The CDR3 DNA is TGTGCCAGCAGCCAAGCCGGCGGATACACCGGGGAGCTGTTTTTT. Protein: CASSQAGGYTGELFF.

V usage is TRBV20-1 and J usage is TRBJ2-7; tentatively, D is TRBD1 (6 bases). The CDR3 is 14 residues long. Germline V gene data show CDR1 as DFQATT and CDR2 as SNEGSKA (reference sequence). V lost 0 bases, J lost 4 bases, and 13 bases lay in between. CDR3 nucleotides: TGCAGTGCTAGAGATATTAGGGGGTCGTACGAGCAGTACTTC. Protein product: CSARDIRGSYEQYF.

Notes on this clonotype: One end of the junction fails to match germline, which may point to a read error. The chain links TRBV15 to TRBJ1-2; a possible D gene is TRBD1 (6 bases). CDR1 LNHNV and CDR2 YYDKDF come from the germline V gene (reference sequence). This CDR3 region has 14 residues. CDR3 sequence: CATSSPGANYGYIF. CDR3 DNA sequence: TGTGCCACCAGCAGCCCAGGGGCTAACTATGGCTACATCTTC.

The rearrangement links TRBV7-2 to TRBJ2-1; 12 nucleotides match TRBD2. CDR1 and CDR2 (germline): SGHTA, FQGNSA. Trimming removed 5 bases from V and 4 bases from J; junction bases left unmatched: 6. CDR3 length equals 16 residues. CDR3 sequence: CASSVSSGRGYNEQFF. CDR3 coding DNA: TGTGCCAGCAGCGTTTCTAGCGGGAGGGGATACAATGAGCAGTTCTTC.